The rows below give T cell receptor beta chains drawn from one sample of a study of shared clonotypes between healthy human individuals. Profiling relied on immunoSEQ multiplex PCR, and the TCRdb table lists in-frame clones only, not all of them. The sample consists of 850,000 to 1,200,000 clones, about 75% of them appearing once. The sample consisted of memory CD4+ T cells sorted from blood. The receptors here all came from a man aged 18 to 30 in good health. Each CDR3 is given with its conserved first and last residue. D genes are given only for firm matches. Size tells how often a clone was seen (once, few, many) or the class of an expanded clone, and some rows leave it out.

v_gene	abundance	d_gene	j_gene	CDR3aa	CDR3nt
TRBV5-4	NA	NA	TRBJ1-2	CASSSGEQGNGSYGYTF	TGTGCCAGCAGCTCGGGGGAACAGGGAAATGGCTCATATGGCTACACCTTC
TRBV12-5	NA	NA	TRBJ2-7	CASGLGFYEQYF	TGTGCTAGTGGTTTGGGTTTCTACGAGCAGTACTTC
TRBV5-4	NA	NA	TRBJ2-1	CASSLGGTLSYNEQFF	TGTGCCAGCAGCTTGGGTGGGACTCTATCCTACAATGAGCAGTTCTTC
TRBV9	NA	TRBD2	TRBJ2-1	CASSAGPSGRALDYNEQFF	TGTGCCAGCAGCGCGGGGCCTAGCGGGAGGGCCCTCGATTACAATGAGCAGTTCTTC
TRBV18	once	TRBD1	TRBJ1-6	CASSRDSRVLGNSPLHF	TGTGCCAGCTCACGGGACAGTAGGGTCCTCGGTAATTCACCCCTCCACTTT
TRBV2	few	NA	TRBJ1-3	CASKTGLSGNTIYF	TGTGCCAGCAAGACAGGCCTCTCTGGAAACACCATATATTTT
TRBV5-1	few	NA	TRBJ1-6	CASSLVTDNSPLHF	TGCGCCAGCAGCTTGGTGACAGACAATTCACCCCTCCACTTT
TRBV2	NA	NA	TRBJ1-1	CASSSPARETEAFF	TGTGCCAGCAGTTCCCCGGCCCGGGAAACTGAAGCTTTCTTT
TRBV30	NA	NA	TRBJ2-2	CAWSVLHTGELFF	TGTGCCTGGAGTGTACTGCATACCGGGGAGCTGTTTTTT
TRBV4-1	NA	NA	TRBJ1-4	CASSRNRFANEKLFF	TGCGCCAGCAGCCGAAACAGGTTTGCTAATGAAAAACTGTTTTTT
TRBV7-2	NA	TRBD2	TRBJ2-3	CASSPRLAGGTDTQYF	TGTGCCAGCAGCCCCCGACTAGCGGGTGGCACAGATACGCAGTATTTT
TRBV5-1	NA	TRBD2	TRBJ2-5	CASSAGLAGMETQYF	TGCGCCAGCAGCGCCGGACTAGCGGGAATGGAGACCCAGTACTTC
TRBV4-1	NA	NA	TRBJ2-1	CASSLIQGTTYNEQFF	TGCGCCAGCAGCCTCATTCAGGGGACAACCTACAATGAGCAGTTCTTC
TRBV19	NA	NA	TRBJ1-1	CASSMGVRVNTEAFF	TGTGCCAGTAGTATGGGCGTCAGGGTAAACACTGAAGCTTTCTTT